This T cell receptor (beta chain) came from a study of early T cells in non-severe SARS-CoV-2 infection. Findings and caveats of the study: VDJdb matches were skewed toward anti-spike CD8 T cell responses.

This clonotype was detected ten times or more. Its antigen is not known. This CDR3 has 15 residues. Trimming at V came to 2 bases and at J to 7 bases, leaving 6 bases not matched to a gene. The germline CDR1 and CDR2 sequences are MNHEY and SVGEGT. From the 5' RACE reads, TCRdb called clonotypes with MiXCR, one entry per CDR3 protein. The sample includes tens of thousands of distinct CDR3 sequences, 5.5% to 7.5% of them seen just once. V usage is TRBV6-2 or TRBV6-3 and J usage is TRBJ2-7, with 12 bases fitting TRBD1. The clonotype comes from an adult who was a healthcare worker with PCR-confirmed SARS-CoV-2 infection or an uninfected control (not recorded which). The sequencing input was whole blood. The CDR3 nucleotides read TGTGCCAGCAGTTACGGGGGACAGGGGGCTCGGGAGCAGTACTTC. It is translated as CASSYGGQGAREQYF.